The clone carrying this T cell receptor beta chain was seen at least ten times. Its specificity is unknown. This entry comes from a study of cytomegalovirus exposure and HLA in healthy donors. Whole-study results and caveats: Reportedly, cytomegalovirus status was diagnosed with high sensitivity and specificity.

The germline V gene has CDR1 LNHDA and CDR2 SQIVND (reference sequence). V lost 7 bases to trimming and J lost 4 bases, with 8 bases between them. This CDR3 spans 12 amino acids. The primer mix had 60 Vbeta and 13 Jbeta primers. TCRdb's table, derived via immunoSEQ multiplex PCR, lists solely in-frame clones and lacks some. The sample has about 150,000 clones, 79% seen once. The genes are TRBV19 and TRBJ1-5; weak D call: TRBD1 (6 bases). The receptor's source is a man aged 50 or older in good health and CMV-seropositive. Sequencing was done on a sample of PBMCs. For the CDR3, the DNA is TGTGCCAGTAAGGGGGGGAATCAGCCCCAGCATTTT. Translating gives CASKGGNQPQHF.